The following is a T cell receptor (beta chain) sequence with its context. Its antigen target is currently unknown. Nothing much larger sits one base from this clone, and base qualities are not available. The data originate from a study of blood T cells in healthy people across ages (dated by TCRdb to about 2015). Background on the whole study: Template switching captured roughly one uniquely barcoded TCR beta cDNA molecule per two T cells in model experiments. For two donors (one aged 18 to 30 and one aged 80 or older), the study analyzed two additional independent replicas of 1 million unique cDNA reads from the same blood draw. The donors were split into four age groups: young (average 16 years), middle-aged (about 40), aged (more than 60) and long-lived (82). The study measured age-related changes in TCR beta repertoire diversity using deep sequencing normalized with unique cDNA molecular identifiers. To avoid experimental bias, donors of different ages were distributed randomly across sequencing lanes. Study-wide conclusions, independent of this receptor: Estimates of total diversity based on one million sequenced T cells were regarded as lower bounds and as underestimates. The long-lived group showed more naive CD4+ T cells, fewer expanded clones and increased TCR diversity than the aged group, suggesting age selection. Since profiling was done on bulk unsorted PBMCs, naive and antigen-experienced compartments could not be conclusively compared. As age increased, observed TCR beta diversity per million T cells dropped in a roughly linear way, and a significant reduction was already evident by age 40. Because the CMV infection status of the donors was unknown, age-related changes in expanded clonotypes may potentially have been confounded. The percentage of naive T cells measured by flow cytometry correlated strongly with observed TCR beta diversity.

Library method: 5' RACE. These reads were obtained on an Illumina HiSeq 2500. A second roughly 6 to 12 cycle PCR used a sample-barcoded 5' primer and a J-beta primer mix. Each TCR beta cDNA molecule received a unique molecular identifier from a template-switch 5' adaptor carrying 12 random nucleotides. At least 3 million CDR3-containing paired-end reads were obtained from each sample. The Mint cDNA synthesis kit, primed by a TRBC-specific oligonucleotide, was used to synthesize first-strand cDNA from all RNA. After uracil-DNA glycosylase treatment, a first 18-cycle PCR used universal primers M1SS and BC2_uni_R on all cDNA. As for the authors' bioinformatics: Each sample was normalized by randomly selecting 1 million high-quality reads, each carrying a distinct molecular identifier. Instead of being binned into consensus sequences, reads that shared molecular identifiers were thrown out. MiTCR, with a Q25 quality threshold and the strictest error-elimination algorithm, was used for CDR3 identification, clonotype clustering and error correction. A nonparametric unseen species model with Euler transformation was used to estimate lower-bound total TCR beta diversity. TCRdb reanalyzed the raw reads on its own, using fastp at Q25 for trimming and MiXCR for clone calling, and kept in-frame beta chains. Entries that share a CDR3 protein sequence are merged under the most common genes and DNA. Clone size and V and J calls follow TCRdb, not the original study. For this sample there are 590,000 or so distinct CDR3 sequences; roughly 31% appear just once. 15% to 17% of the sample is in the top ten clones.

CDR1 and CDR2 are read off the germline V gene (reference sequence) as LNHNV and YYDKDF. From its cysteine to its phenylalanine, the CDR3 spans 16 amino acids. Only CDR3 DNA remains: 48 bases, in frame from the first base. V and J are truncated by 1 base and 8 bases respectively, leaving an intervening sequence of 18 bases. Systemically healthy Caucasian individuals from Russia, over 30 in total and aged roughly 6 to 100 years, were included as donors. Roughly 9.5 milliliters of peripheral blood were drawn from each donor into EDTA-treated Vacutainer tubes. PBMCs were isolated by Ficoll-Paque density-gradient centrifugation, with at least 7 million obtained per sample. Total RNA, at least 6 micrograms per sample, was extracted from PBMCs with Trizol reagent. Naive CD45RAhigh/CD27high T cell percentages were measured by flow cytometry on a PBMC aliquot from every donor.

The chain uses TRBV15 and TRBJ2-1; the D gene is perhaps TRBD1, on 5 matching bases. The receptor was derived from a woman of 80 years or more in good health. The source material was blood. The bases read TGTGCCACCAGCAGAGGACGAAGGGGTATAATGGATGAGCAGTTCTTC. Its translation reads: CATSRGRRGIMDEQFF.